These 23 T cell receptor beta chains were all obtained from the same sample, sequenced in a study of glioma-infiltrating T cells after dendritic cell vaccination. Noted time point: after dendritic cell vaccination, including at tumor progression/relapse. Libraries were prepared by immunoSEQ multiplex PCR; TCRdb keeps only in-frame clonotypes and omits some of them. The sample includes 100,000 to 120,000 clones, 90% of them seen just once. The sequencing here drew on blood, taken after dendritic cell vaccination. Receptor source: a human donor with glioblastoma.

This chain joins TRBV6-1 and TRBJ1-1; D uncertain. The CDR3 loop spans 13 amino acids. The germline V and J ends were trimmed by 2 bases and 0 bases, with 4 bases remaining between them. The germline V gene has CDR1 MNHNS and CDR2 SASEGT. The CDR3 is CASSETVNTEAFF. The CDR3 DNA follows: TGTGCCAGCAGTGAAACGGTGAACACTGAAGCTTTCTTT.

The chain is built from TRBV7-6 and TRBJ2-6; no firm D call. Trimming left V 1 base short and J 0 bases short, with 13 bases between. The CDR3 covers 18 residues. Germline CDR1 is SGHVS and CDR2 is FNYEAQ. DNA for the CDR3: TGTGCCAGCAGCTTAGGCACAACAGTACTCTCTGGGGCCAACGTCCTGACTTTC. Translating gives CASSLGTTVLSGANVLTF.

This rearrangement joins TRBV19 to TRBJ1-1; D is possibly TRBD1 (6 bases). The V and J ends lost 3 bases and 5 bases respectively, with 16 bases between them. Germline CDR1 is LNHDA and CDR2 is SQIVND (reference sequence). The CDR3 is 15 residues long. The chain's CDR3 is CASSIRLQGHTEAFF. The DNA for the CDR3 is TGTGCCAGTAGTATCAGATTACAGGGACATACTGAAGCTTTCTTT. Full variable domain (rest looked up from reference TRBV19 and TRBJ1-1): DGGITQSPKYLFRKEGQNVTLSCEQNLNHDAMYWYRQDPGQGLRLIYYSQIVNDFQKGDIAEGYSVSREKKESFPLTVTSAQKNPTAFYLCASSIRLQGHTEAFFGQGTRLTVV.

This clone was seen once. The V call is TRBV5-4, the J call TRBJ2-3; no reliable D call. The CDR3 totals 13 residues. Germline-derived CDR1 and CDR2 are SGHNT and YYREEE (reference sequence). V gave up 0 bases and J gave up 2 bases, with 4 bases separating them. The CDR3 region has the DNA TGTGCCAGCAGCTTGGGTAACACAGATACGCAGTATTTT. Encoded protein: CASSLGNTDTQYF.

The chain is built from TRBV6-5 and TRBJ1-2, with a weak D call TRBD1 (5 bases). This CDR3 has 13 residues. V dropped 6 bases and J dropped 0 bases, with 8 bases sitting between them. Germline assignment: CDR1 MNHEY and CDR2 SVGAGI. The CDR3 DNA reads TGTGCCAGCAGCAGGACACCTAACTATGGCTACACCTTC. Protein sequence: CASSRTPNYGYTF.

This rearrangement joins TRBV6-1 to TRBJ2-5; weak D call: TRBD1 (6 bases). V shed 6 bases and J shed 4 bases, with 18 bases lying between them. The CDR3 is 15 amino acids. Germline loops: CDR1 MNHNS, CDR2 SASEGT. CDR3 nucleotide sequence: TGTGCCAGCAGCCGAATGAGTCAGGGGCTAGAGACCCAGTACTTC. Its translation is CASSRMSQGLETQYF.

V is TRBV18 and J is TRBJ2-4; D not resolved. Germline V gene data show CDR1 as KGHSH and CDR2 as LQKENI. V was clipped by 1 base and J by 1 base, with 8 bases between them. CDR3 length: 15 amino acids. The CDR3, as DNA: TGTGCCAGCTCACCACGCACCGGGGCCAAAAACATTCAGTACTTC. Translating gives CASSPRTGAKNIQYF.

The genes are TRBV19 and TRBJ2-1, with 12 bases identical to TRBD2. V lost 3 bases to trimming and J lost 7 bases; unmatched junction nucleotides: 4. Germline assignment: CDR1 LNHDA and CDR2 SQIVND (reference sequence). The CDR3 contains 15 residues. CDR3 nucleotides: TGTGCCAGTAGTATGGTACTAGCGGGAGGTAATGAGCAGTTCTTC. Its translation is CASSMVLAGGNEQFF.

The V call is TRBV6-1, the J call TRBJ1-3; the match to TRBD1 covers 7 bases. This CDR3 is 16 amino acids long. Germline trimming cut 6 bases from V and 3 bases from J; bases unmatched to any gene: 11. Germline V CDR1 and CDR2: MNHNS, SASEGT. CDR3 sequence reads: CASREKKGASGNTIYF. Written as DNA, the CDR3 is TGTGCCAGCAGGGAAAAAAAGGGGGCGAGTGGAAACACCATATATTTT.

This chain uses TRBV10-1 with TRBJ1-5; TRBD1 aligns across 10 bases. The trim removed 7 bases at V and 0 bases at J, leaving 12 bases unmatched. This CDR3 spans 18 amino acids. From germline, CDR1 is WNHNN and CDR2 SYGVQD (reference sequence). CDR3 region: CASMALTGGYDSNQPQHF. Written as DNA, the CDR3 is TGCGCCAGCATGGCCCTGACAGGGGGCTATGATAGCAATCAGCCCCAGCATTTT.

The chain has TRBV6-5 and TRBJ1-2; the match to TRBD1 covers 7 bases. Germline V lookup: CDR1 MNHEY, CDR2 SVGAGI. V trimming: 5 bases; J trimming: 8 bases; junction bases outside the gene matches: 8. The CDR3 has 13 residues. For the CDR3, the DNA is TGTGCCAGCAGTCCCCGGACAGGTTGGGGCTACACCTTC. It encodes CASSPRTGWGYTF.

This chain joins TRBV6-5 and TRBJ1-1; 7 bases match TRBD1. With 8 bases clipped from V and 1 base from J, the junction kept 7 bases outside the gene matches. This CDR3 region has 14 residues. Germline V gene lookup returns CDR1 MNHEY and CDR2 SVGAGI. Here the CDR3 reads CASLRQGRNTEAFF. The CDR3 DNA follows: TGTGCCAGCCTTAGACAGGGAAGGAACACTGAAGCTTTCTTT.

This clone was detected once. This chain connects TRBV9 to TRBJ1-4, with no clear D. CDR1 is SGDLS, CDR2 YYNGEE, per germline. V was clipped by 2 bases and J by 0 bases, with 11 bases between them. This CDR3 has 16 residues. The CDR3 protein is CASSVSIVATNEKLFF. DNA of the CDR3: TGTGCCAGCAGCGTTTCCATAGTCGCAACTAATGAAAAACTGTTTTTT. Full variable domain (remainder filled in from reference TRBV9 and TRBJ1-4): DSGVTQTPKHLITATGQRVTLRCSPRSGDLSVYWYQQSLDQGLQFLIQYYNGEERAKGNILERFSAQQFPDLHSELNLSSLELGDSALYFCASSVSIVATNEKLFFGSGTQLSVL.

The sample holds one count of this clone. This rearrangement joins TRBV7-8 to TRBJ1-4; TRBD1 might be the D (5 bases). The CDR3 covers 14 residues. Germline CDR1 and CDR2: SGHVS and FQNEAQ. Trimming removed 5 bases from V and 7 bases from J, with 14 bases in between. The CDR3 here is CASSGGAQFEKLFF. The CDR3 coding sequence is TGTGCCAGCAGCGGTGGGGCACAGTTTGAAAAACTGTTTTTT.

The rearrangement joins TRBV11-2 to TRBJ1-2; TRBD1 matches 8 bases. There are 14 residues in the CDR3. CDR1 SGHAT and CDR2 FQNNGV come from the germline V gene. Losses at the gene ends were 8 bases for V and 5 bases for J; bases not matched to a gene: 10. CDR3 sequence: CASPPDRDPYGYTF. CDR3 coding DNA: TGTGCCAGCCCCCCGGACAGGGACCCTTATGGCTACACCTTC.

V is TRBV6-5 and J is TRBJ1-1, with 9 bases that match TRBD1. V lost 6 bases, J lost 5 bases, and 7 bases stayed unmatched. Per germline, CDR1 MNHEY and CDR2 SVGAGI. The CDR3 totals 14 residues. The CDR3 loop is CASSRDREVTEAFF. In nucleotides, the CDR3 is TGTGCCAGCAGCCGGGACAGGGAGGTGACTGAAGCTTTCTTT.

The sample holds one count of this clone. The chain uses TRBV2 and TRBJ1-1; 9 bases agree with TRBD1. The length of the CDR3 is 14 residues. CDR1 SNHLY and CDR2 FYNNEI come from the germline V gene. Trimming cost V 5 bases and J 5 bases; bases outside gene matches: 6. The CDR3 loop reads CASSLDRGRTEAFF. CDR3 in DNA: TGTGCCAGCAGTCTGGACAGGGGACGGACTGAAGCTTTCTTT.

The genes are TRBV6-1 and TRBJ1-6; 8 nucleotides agree with TRBD1. With 6 bases clipped from V and 9 bases from J, the junction kept 10 bases outside the gene matches. The length of the CDR3 is 15 residues. Per the germline V gene, CDR1 is MNHNS and CDR2 is SASEGT. The CDR3 DNA sequence: TGTGCCAGCAGGGGACAGGAAAGGAGAGCTTCACCCCTCCACTTT. Residues: CASRGQERRASPLHF.

This chain uses TRBV4-1 with TRBJ1-4, with 10 nucleotides matching TRBD1. The CDR3 length is 15 residues. V lost 4 bases to trimming and J lost 6 bases; unmatched junction nucleotides: 5. CDR1 is MGHRA and CDR2 is YSYEKL in the germline V gene. The CDR3 bases are TGCGCCAGCAGCCGCGGACAGGGGGTCCATGAAAAACTGTTTTTT. Protein sequence: CASSRGQGVHEKLFF.

V gene TRBV5-1 combines with J gene TRBJ1-2; TRBD1 aligns across 8 bases. With V trimmed by 4 bases and J by 3 bases, 8 bases remained unmatched. Per germline, CDR1 SGHRS and CDR2 YFSETQ. The CDR3 extends over 15 amino acids. CDR3 loop: CASSLDRGADYGYTF. The CDR3 region has the DNA TGCGCCAGCAGCCTAGACAGGGGCGCGGACTATGGCTACACCTTC.

This clone has more than one count but fewer than ten. The rearrangement links TRBV4-1 to TRBJ2-5, with 9 bases that match TRBD1. The CDR3 is 19 residues long. Germline V gene lookup returns CDR1 MGHRA and CDR2 YSYEKL. Trimming at V came to 2 bases and at J to 1 base, leaving 14 bases not matched to a gene. The DNA of the CDR3 is TGCGCCAGCAGCCAAAATAGTCCGGGACAGGGAGCACCCCAAGAGACCCAGTACTTC. This gives the protein CASSQNSPGQGAPQETQYF.

The gene calls are TRBV7-2 and TRBJ1-3; no firm D call. V lost 6 bases to trimming and J lost 6 bases, with 18 bases between them. The CDR3 is 15 residues long. The germline V gene encodes CDR1 SGHTA and CDR2 FQGNSA. The CDR3, as DNA: TGTGCCAGCAGTCTTCGGGGATTAAGTGAAAACACCATATATTTT. As protein: CASSLRGLSENTIYF.

This chain joins TRBV12-5 and TRBJ1-3; 7 bases fit TRBD1. CDR1 and CDR2 (germline): LGHNT, FRNRAP. The CDR3 sequence is 18 residues long. V shed 2 bases, J shed 6 bases, and the junction held 16 bases outside the gene matches. CDR3 in DNA: TGTGCTAGTGGTTTGACCTTTATCGTGACAGGGACGGAAAACACCATATATTTT. Translated: CASGLTFIVTGTENTIYF.